A single sample is the source of the 31 T cell receptor beta chains below, sequenced in a study of glioma-infiltrating T cells after dendritic cell vaccination. Time point in this sample: after dendritic cell vaccination, including at tumor progression/relapse. Assay: immunoSEQ multiplex PCR; the TCRdb copy retains only in-frame clones and omits some. The sample shows 80,000 to 100,000 clones, around 80% of them seen only once. Sequenced here: blood, sampled after dendritic cell vaccination. The source is a human donor with glioblastoma.

The V call is TRBV14, the J call TRBJ2-2; no firm D call. Trimming cost V 0 bases and J 8 bases, with 7 bases left between them. CDR1 is SGHDN, CDR2 FVKESK, per germline. This CDR3 has 13 amino acids. The CDR3 DNA reads TGTGCCAGCAGCCAAGACTACGTTGGGGAGCTGTTTTTT. Its protein is CASSQDYVGELFF.

The gene calls are TRBV5-4 and TRBJ2-7, with 10 bases that match TRBD2. CDR3 length: 16 residues. V was pared by 4 bases and J by 2 bases, with 9 bases of the junction left unmatched. Germline CDR1 reads SGHNT; CDR2 reads YYREEE (reference sequence). CDR3 protein: CASSPHRTSGTYEQYF. In DNA form, the CDR3 reads TGTGCCAGCAGCCCTCACCGGACTAGCGGTACCTACGAGCAGTACTTC.

The rearrangement links TRBV13 to TRBJ1-2, with 8 bases identical to TRBD1. This CDR3 has 16 amino acids. The V gene end was trimmed by 5 bases and the J gene end by 3 bases; junction bases not matched to a gene: 11. Germline CDR1 reads PRHDT; CDR2 reads FYEKMQ (reference sequence). The CDR3 spells CASSMTGDSAHYGYTF. The CDR3 DNA reads TGTGCCAGCAGCATGACAGGGGACTCGGCCCACTATGGCTACACCTTC.

The chain combines TRBV29-1 with TRBJ2-3; tentative D call: TRBD2 (6 bases). V lost 4 bases, J lost 1 base, and 18 bases lay in between. The CDR3 sequence is 16 residues long. Per the germline V gene, CDR1 is SQVTM and CDR2 is ANQGSEA. CDR3: CSVAWDSKGGTDTQYF. DNA for the CDR3: TGCAGCGTTGCGTGGGACTCCAAAGGGGGCACAGATACGCAGTATTTT.

This rearrangement joins TRBV19 to TRBJ2-7; D perhaps matches TRBD1 (6 bases). Looked up from germline, CDR1 is LNHDA and CDR2 is SQIVND (reference sequence). Deletions cut 3 bases from V and 3 bases from J, with 9 bases between. This CDR3 contains 13 residues. In nucleotides, the CDR3 is TGTGCCAGTAGTATTGGACAGCTCTACGAGCAGTACTTC. Protein: CASSIGQLYEQYF.

This chain joins TRBV11-2 and TRBJ2-5, with 8 bases fitting TRBD2. The V gene's germline CDR1 is SGHAT and CDR2 FQNNGV. CDR3 length: 15 amino acids. Trimming cost V 7 bases and J 5 bases; bases outside gene matches: 12. The CDR3 here is CASTPPGLGGETQYF. The CDR3 bases are TGTGCCAGCACCCCGCCGGGACTAGGTGGGGAGACCCAGTACTTC.

This rearrangement joins TRBV19 to TRBJ2-5, with a weak D call TRBD1 (6 bases). There are 14 residues in the CDR3. Germline CDR1 is LNHDA and CDR2 is SQIVND (reference sequence). Trimming cost V 5 bases and J 2 bases, with 12 bases left between them. CDR3 sequence: CASSRQAPQETQYF. The CDR3 DNA follows: TGTGCCAGTAGTCGACAGGCACCTCAAGAGACCCAGTACTTC.

The genes are TRBV4-2 and TRBJ2-7; 7 bases align to TRBD2. In germline, CDR1 is LGHNA, CDR2 YNFKEQ. J was trimmed by 4 bases and V by 1 base; bases with no gene match: 10. The CDR3 sequence is 16 residues long. The DNA of the CDR3 is TGTGCCAGCAGCCAAGGAGGGCTAGCGGATAAATACGAGCAGTACTTC. Residues: CASSQGGLADKYEQYF.

This clone was seen just once. The chain couples TRBV5-6 to TRBJ1-2; 7 nucleotides agree with TRBD1. V trimming: 0 bases; J trimming: 0 bases; junction bases outside the gene matches: 5. Germline CDR1 is SGHDT and CDR2 is YYEEEE. CDR3 length equals 16 residues. The CDR3 region has the DNA TGTGCCAGCAGCTTGGGGGACAGCTCAGCTAACTATGGCTACACCTTC. Encoded protein: CASSLGDSSANYGYTF.

The chain has TRBV9 and TRBJ2-2; TRBD2 matches at 7 bases. In germline, CDR1 is SGDLS, CDR2 YYNGEE. Trimming at V came to 3 bases and at J to 5 bases, leaving 1 base not matched to a gene. The CDR3 consists of 13 residues. Written as DNA, the CDR3 is TGTGCCAGCAGCGAGCGGGGTACCGGGGAGCTGTTTTTT. Amino acid sequence: CASSERGTGELFF.

The rearrangement uses TRBV27 and TRBJ2-1; D remains ambiguous. The germline V and J ends were trimmed by 7 bases and 7 bases, with 23 bases remaining between them. This CDR3 contains 16 residues. Germline V gene data show CDR1 as MNHEY and CDR2 as SMNVEV (reference sequence). CDR3 sequence reads: CASTSMVAGLWNEQFF. CDR3 sequence (DNA): TGTGCCAGCACCTCTATGGTCGCAGGTTTATGGAATGAGCAGTTCTTC.

The chain joins TRBV19 to TRBJ2-2; 14 nucleotides line up with TRBD2. This CDR3 has 17 amino acids. Germline-derived CDR1 and CDR2 are LNHDA and SQIVND (reference sequence). V gave up 4 bases and J gave up 5 bases; unmatched junction bases: 6. In nucleotides, the CDR3 is TGTGCCAGTAGTAGGATTAGACTAGCGGGAGGGACCGGGGAGCTGTTTTTT. Its protein product is CASSRIRLAGGTGELFF.

The rearrangement uses TRBV19 and TRBJ1-2; 7 bases are a match to TRBD1. This CDR3 is 14 amino acids long. The V gene's germline CDR1 is LNHDA and CDR2 SQIVND (reference sequence). V shed 4 bases and J 3 bases; nucleotides not matched to a gene: 5. The CDR3 bases are TGTGCCAGTAGTAACCGGGACAGAGACTATGGCTACACCTTC. It yields the protein CASSNRDRDYGYTF.

V is TRBV29-1 and J is TRBJ1-1; 10 bases align to TRBD1. Germline loops: CDR1 SQVTM, CDR2 ANQGSEA. J was trimmed by 4 bases and V by 8 bases; bases with no gene match: 4. The CDR3 spans 12 residues. The CDR3: CSSRQGATEAFF. CDR3 nucleotides: TGCAGCTCGAGACAGGGGGCCACTGAAGCTTTCTTT.

This clone occurred once. The J gene is TRBJ2-7, the V gene TRBV2; D is ambiguous. V was trimmed by 6 bases and J by 6 bases, leaving 9 bases between them. The germline V gene has CDR1 SNHLY and CDR2 FYNNEI. CDR3 length equals 11 residues. The CDR3 sequence: CASSESPEQYF. In DNA, the CDR3 is TGTGCCAGCAGCGAGTCCCCCGAGCAGTACTTC.

The chain links TRBV19 to TRBJ2-3, with D maybe TRBD2 (7 bases). This CDR3 region has 16 residues. Trimming pared 6 bases from V and 5 bases from J, leaving 21 bases between. CDR1 is LNHDA and CDR2 is SQIVND in the germline V gene (reference sequence). The CDR3 region has the DNA TGTGCCAGTAGACAAACCGGCGGGGGCCCAGGAGATACGCAGTATTTT. Translation: CASRQTGGGPGDTQYF.

The chain couples TRBV28 to TRBJ1-2, with 10 bases identical to TRBD1. The germline V gene encodes CDR1 MDHEN and CDR2 SYDVKM. This CDR3 is built from 15 residues. Trimming took 6 bases from V and 8 from J; bases not matched to a gene: 12. The CDR3: CASRTSGQGFRGYTF. The CDR3 DNA reads as TGTGCCAGCAGGACTTCGGGACAGGGGTTTAGAGGCTACACCTTC.

This clone was seen only once. The CDR3 DNA reads as TGCAGCGTTGTGGGGGGTAGGTCCAATGAGCAGTTCTTC. Amino acid sequence: CSVVGGRSNEQFF. The chain recombines TRBV29-1 with TRBJ2-1; weak D call: TRBD2 (6 bases). Germline V gene data show CDR1 as SQVTM and CDR2 as ANQGSEA. V shed 4 bases and J shed 6 bases, with 13 bases lying between them. This CDR3 contains 13 residues.

In this sample, this clone turned up once. The chain recombines TRBV6-5 with TRBJ1-2; a possible D gene is TRBD1 (5 bases). The V end lost 0 bases, the J end lost 7 bases, and 12 bases lay between the germline ends. In germline, CDR1 is MNHEY, CDR2 SVGAGI. CDR3 length equals 14 residues. CDR3 nucleotides: TGTGCCAGCAGTTACTCTAGGGATCAGGGTGGCTACACCTTC. Translation gives CASSYSRDQGGYTF.

The V and J genes are TRBV5-1 and TRBJ1-1; 7 nucleotides line up with TRBD1. Germline V gene lookup returns CDR1 SGHRS and CDR2 YFSETQ. CDR3 length: 15 residues. With V trimmed by 5 bases and J by 6 bases, 13 bases remained unmatched. CDR3 coding DNA: TGCGCCAGCAGAGTCCATCAGGGGGAGACCCCTGAAGCTTTCTTT. As protein: CASRVHQGETPEAFF.

The chain is built from TRBV7-3 and TRBJ1-1; D is possibly TRBD1 (5 bases). The CDR3 is made up of 13 amino acids. Trimming removed 3 bases from V and 3 bases from J, with 8 bases in between. Per germline, CDR1 SGHTA and CDR2 FQGTGA. The CDR3 region is CASSFGGYTEAFF. CDR3 in DNA: TGTGCCAGCAGCTTCGGGGGATACACTGAAGCTTTCTTT. The whole variable domain, filled in from reference TRBV7-3 and TRBJ1-1, reads GAGVSQTPSNKVTEKGKYVELRCDPISGHTALYWYRQSLGQGPEFLIYFQGTGAADDSGLPNDRFFAVRPEGSVSTLKIQRTERGDSAVYLCASSFGGYTEAFFGQGTRLTVV.

This rearrangement joins TRBV19 to TRBJ2-5, with 9 bases matching TRBD2. The junction had 6 bases not matched to a gene; V was cut back by 2 bases and J by 2 bases. Germline V gives CDR1 LNHDA, CDR2 SQIVND (reference sequence). The CDR3 runs to 16 residues. CDR3 bases: TGTGCCAGTAGTATAACCGGACTAGCGTTGCAAGAGACCCAGTACTTC. Translation: CASSITGLALQETQYF.

The chain combines TRBV9 with TRBJ1-4; D gene ambiguous. Trimming removed 0 bases from V and 8 bases from J, with 8 bases in between. The CDR3 has 13 amino acids. In germline, CDR1 is SGDLS, CDR2 YYNGEE. This CDR3 reads CASSVDGREKLFF. CDR3 DNA sequence: TGTGCCAGCAGCGTAGACGGGAGGGAAAAACTGTTTTTT.

The chain couples TRBV2 to TRBJ1-1; a possible D gene is TRBD1 (5 bases). CDR1 is SNHLY, CDR2 FYNNEI, per germline. This CDR3 comprises 12 residues. Trimming pared 6 bases from V and 4 bases from J, leaving 9 bases between. CDR3 DNA sequence: TGTGCCAGCAGGCCAGACAGCACTGAAGCTTTCTTT. It encodes CASRPDSTEAFF.

This chain links TRBV4-2 with TRBJ1-5; TRBD1 might be the D (6 bases). The CDR3 covers 17 residues. The ends were cut back, 0 bases at V and 0 bases at J, with 12 bases in the middle. Germline lookup yields CDR1 LGHNA and CDR2 YNFKEQ. The CDR3 nucleotides read TGTGCCAGCAGCCAAGATGGGGGACAATTTAGCAATCAGCCCCAGCATTTT. Amino acids: CASSQDGGQFSNQPQHF.

This chain connects TRBV19 to TRBJ2-1; no clear D gene. The CDR3 has 13 residues. The germline V and J ends were trimmed by 5 bases and 6 bases, with 11 bases remaining between them. Germline V gene data show CDR1 as LNHDA and CDR2 as SQIVND (reference sequence). CDR3 amino acids: CASSPPPSNEQFF. The CDR3 DNA follows: TGTGCCAGTAGTCCCCCCCCCAGCAATGAGCAGTTCTTC.

The chain couples TRBV25-1 to TRBJ1-2; 10 nucleotides line up with TRBD1. This CDR3 spans 15 amino acids. Germline CDR1 reads MGHDK; CDR2 reads SYGVNS. V trimming: 5 bases; J trimming: 1 base; junction bases outside the gene matches: 4. CDR3 in amino acids: CASSRQGALNYGYTF. CDR3 nucleotides: TGTGCCAGCAGTAGACAGGGGGCCCTTAACTATGGCTACACCTTC.

The rearrangement links TRBV28 to TRBJ1-1; D remains unclear. V was cut by 2 bases and J by 3 bases, with 10 bases left in between. This CDR3 contains 14 residues. Germline assignment: CDR1 MDHEN and CDR2 SYDVKM. The CDR3 DNA sequence: TGTGCCAGCAGTTTAGGCAGGTCGTACACTGAAGCTTTCTTT. Amino acids: CASSLGRSYTEAFF.

This clone showed up just once. The chain uses TRBV7-8 and TRBJ2-1, with 10 positions matching TRBD2. Trimming at V came to 5 bases and at J to 1 base, leaving 5 bases not matched to a gene. Per germline, CDR1 SGHVS and CDR2 FQNEAQ. This CDR3 region has 16 residues. The CDR3 nucleotides are TGTGCCAGCAGCCCACGGACTAGCGGTTCCTACAATGAGCAGTTCTTC. Translated: CASSPRTSGSYNEQFF. The whole variable domain, remainder taken from reference TRBV7-8 and TRBJ2-1, is GAGVSQSPRYKVAKRGQDVALRCDPISGHVSLFWYQQALGQGPEFLTYFQNEAQLDKSGLPSDRFFAERPEGSVSTLKIQRTQQEDSAVYLCASSPRTSGSYNEQFFGPGTRLTVL.

The table lists this clone with a count of one. The CDR3 loop reads CASSPVGPGRSYEQYF. CDR3 in DNA: TGTGCCAGCAGCCCCGTGGGTCCAGGGAGGTCCTACGAGCAGTACTTC. V usage is TRBV9 and J usage is TRBJ2-7; D might be TRBD2 (6 bases). CDR3 size: 16 residues. The ends were cut back, 4 bases at V and 1 base at J, with 18 bases in the middle. The germline gives CDR1 SGDLS, CDR2 YYNGEE.

The chain couples TRBV11-1 to TRBJ1-1; 9 bases match TRBD1. The germline gives CDR1 SGHAT, CDR2 FQDESV (reference sequence). The junction had 3 bases not matched to a gene; V was cut back by 2 bases and J by 5 bases. This CDR3 contains 14 residues. As DNA, the CDR3 is TGTGCCAGCAGCTTACTGGACAGGGGAACTGAAGCTTTCTTT. As protein: CASSLLDRGTEAFF. Filled out from reference TRBV11-1 and TRBJ1-1, the complete variable domain reads EAEVAQSPRYKITEKSQAVAFWCDPISGHATLYWYRQILGQGPELLVQFQDESVVDDSQLPKDRFSAERLKGVDSTLKIQPAELGDSAMYLCASSLLDRGTEAFFGQGTRLTVV.